This is a list of T cell receptor beta chains from one sample in a study of human T cells and chemical hapten exposure. In TCRdb, the RACE reads were re-called with MiXCR into one record per CDR3 protein. The repertoire holds approximately 52,000 distinct CDR3 sequences, with roughly 9.9% as singletons. The input for sequencing was whole blood, taken in connection with sensitization to the hapten diphenylcyclopropenone (DPC). The receptor set was obtained from a woman in her 40s with alopecia areata. Some clones in this sample may be carry-over from other donors' samples. Each CDR3 is given with its conserved first and last residue. A D gene is named only where the DNA matches it firmly. Some rows mark clone size as missing; the rest say once, few, many or name a class of expanded clone.

TRBJ2-5 few TRBD1 TRBV11-2 TGTGCCAGCAGCAAGGACAGGGGAGAGACCCAGTACTTC CASSKDRGETQYF
TRBJ1-1 many NA TRBV6-1 TGTGCCAGCAGTGAGTACGGGAACACTGAAGCTTTCTTT CASSEYGNTEAFF
TRBJ2-2 few NA TRBV5-1 TGCGCCAGCACAGGGAGGACCGGGGAGCTGTTTTTT CASTGRTGELFF
TRBJ1-1 NA TRBD1 TRBV20-1 TGCAGTGCTAGGCCCACAGGACAGGGCATTACTGAAGCTTTCTTT CSARPTGQGITEAFF
TRBJ2-3 few TRBD2 TRBV29-1 TGCAGCGTAGCCACCAAAATTAGCGGGGGGGCTGGAGATACGCAGTATTTT CSVATKISGGAGDTQYF
TRBJ2-3 few NA TRBV5-5 TGTGCCAGCAGCGCCCCCCGGCTTGCTCTCAACACAGATACGCAGTATTTT CASSAPRLALNTDTQYF
TRBJ2-5 few TRBD2 TRBV6-2/TRBV6-3 TGTGCCAGCAGCCTGACTAGCGGGGGCCAAGAGACCCAGTACTTC CASSLTSGGQETQYF
TRBJ2-2 NA NA TRBV3-1 TGTGCCAGCAAGGGGGGGCCCGCCGGGGAGCTGTTTTTT CASKGGPAGELFF
TRBJ1-2 many TRBD1 TRBV5-4 TGTGCCAGCAGCAAACCGGGACAGACCTATGGCTACACCTTC CASSKPGQTYGYTF
TRBJ2-7 NA NA TRBV20-1 TGCAGTGCTAGCTCCAGGGACTCCTACGAGCAGTACTTC CSASSRDSYEQYF
TRBJ2-2 many NA TRBV2 TGTGCCAGCACAAGGGACCCTTCCGGCACCGGGGAGCTGTTTTTT CASTRDPSGTGELFF
TRBJ2-3 many NA TRBV9 TGTGCCAGCAGCGTAGCAGATACGCAGTATTTT CASSVADTQYF
TRBJ2-3 medium-sized TRBD2 TRBV6-4 TGTGCCAGCACCCCGACTAGCGGGGGGGGCACAGATACGCAGTATTTT CASTPTSGGGTDTQYF
TRBJ1-5 few NA TRBV30 TGTGCCTGGAGAACGACAGGAGGCAATCAGCCCCAGCATTTT CAWRTTGGNQPQHF
TRBJ1-5 NA TRBD1 TRBV18 TGTGCCAGCTCCCCCTCCCCCGGGACAGAAGATAGCAATCAGCCCCAGCATTTT CASSPSPGTEDSNQPQHF
TRBJ1-2 NA NA TRBV9 TGTGCCAGCAGCGGATTTGTGGGCGACTATGGCTACACCTTC CASSGFVGDYGYTF
TRBJ1-5 many TRBD1 TRBV20-1 TGCAGTGCTCGGGACAGGGGGCAGGTTGAAGGCAATCAGCCCCAGCATTTT CSARDRGQVEGNQPQHF
TRBJ2-1 NA NA TRBV19 TGTGCCAGTAGGGGCGGGCCCTTACACAATGAGCAGTTCTTC CASRGGPLHNEQFF
TRBJ2-1 many NA TRBV19 TGTGCCAGCACAAGGGCCTCCTACAATGAGCAGTTCTTC CASTRASYNEQFF
TRBJ1-1 many NA TRBV5-5 TGTGCCAGCAGCTTATGGGGGGCGGACACTGAAGCTTTCTTT CASSLWGADTEAFF
TRBJ2-5 many TRBD2 TRBV6-1 TGTGCCAGCAGTGCGAGTAGCGGGGGGCCTCAAGAGACCCAGTACTTC CASSASSGGPQETQYF
TRBJ2-7 many TRBD1 TRBV7-6 TGTGCCAGCAGCTTTCTACAGGGGGACTACGAGCAGTACTTC CASSFLQGDYEQYF
TRBJ2-3 few TRBD2 TRBV4-1 TGCGCCAGCAGCCCTATAAGCGGGAGATCAGATACGCAGTATTTT CASSPISGRSDTQYF
TRBJ1-6 few NA TRBV6-1 TGTGCCAGCAGTGAAGCCAAACGGGGCCTCCCCCATTCACCCCTCCACTTT CASSEAKRGLPHSPLHF
TRBJ2-2 many NA TRBV9 TGTGCCAGCGAACCCTCGAGCGGTCCCACCGGGGAGCTGTTTTTT CASEPSSGPTGELFF
TRBJ2-2 NA TRBD2 TRBV7-8 TGTGCCAGCAGCCCGCTAGCGGGGGGCCCAAACACCGGGGAGCTGTTTTTT CASSPLAGGPNTGELFF
TRBJ2-5 many TRBD2 TRBV6-2/TRBV6-3 TGTGCCAGCAGTTACGACGCGCGGGGGGAAGAGACCCAGTACTTC CASSYDARGEETQYF
TRBJ2-1 few NA TRBV2 TGTGCCAGCAGTGAATGGTACTCCCAGGGGGAGCAGTTCTTC CASSEWYSQGEQFF
TRBJ2-7 NA NA TRBV29-1 TGCAGCGTTGCCTGGGGGGTCTACGAGCAGTACTTC CSVAWGVYEQYF
TRBJ2-7 NA NA TRBV20-1 TGCAGTGCTATAAGTCCTCCCTACGAGCAGTACTTC CSAISPPYEQYF
TRBJ2-1 many NA TRBV2 TGTGCCATTTACCTCCTGGGGGGCAATGAGCAGTTCTTC CAIYLLGGNEQFF
TRBJ1-5 few NA TRBV6-2/TRBV6-3 TGTGCCAGCAGTTACCAGGGGCATCAGCCCCAGCATTTT CASSYQGHQPQHF
TRBJ2-7 many NA TRBV13 TGTGCCAGCAGTCCGCAGGACGAGCAGTACTTC CASSPQDEQYF
TRBJ2-5 many NA TRBV27 TGTGCCAGCAGTTTCCTTTCGCGGCCCCAAGAGACCCAGTACTTC CASSFLSRPQETQYF
TRBJ1-2 few NA TRBV28 TGTGCCAGCAGTTTTTTCTCTGGCTACACCTTC CASSFFSGYTF
TRBJ1-5 many TRBD1 TRBV18 TGTGCCAGCTCACCGCCGAAAGGGGGCTATCAGCCCCAGCATTTT CASSPPKGGYQPQHF
TRBJ2-7 many NA TRBV7-7 TGTGCCAGCAGCTTAGCAGCCACCCACGAGCAGTACTTC CASSLAATHEQYF
TRBJ1-3 NA NA TRBV5-1 TGCGCCAGCAAATCGACAGTAGGGCCTGGAAACACCATATATTTT CASKSTVGPGNTIYF
TRBJ2-1 few TRBD1 TRBV25-1 TGTGCCAGCAAAGGAACAGGGGCTCTTAATGAGCAGTTCTTC CASKGTGALNEQFF
TRBJ2-3 NA TRBD2 TRBV6-2/TRBV6-3 TGTGCCAGCAAGACTAGCGGGGGGGTCAGAGATACGCAGTATTTT CASKTSGGVRDTQYF
TRBJ1-5 many NA TRBV27 TGTGCCAGCAGTTTACAGGGCGTCAATCAGCCCCAGCATTTT CASSLQGVNQPQHF
TRBJ1-3 many TRBD1 TRBV5-4 TGTGCCAGCAGCTTGGACAGGGGAGACACCATATATTTT CASSLDRGDTIYF